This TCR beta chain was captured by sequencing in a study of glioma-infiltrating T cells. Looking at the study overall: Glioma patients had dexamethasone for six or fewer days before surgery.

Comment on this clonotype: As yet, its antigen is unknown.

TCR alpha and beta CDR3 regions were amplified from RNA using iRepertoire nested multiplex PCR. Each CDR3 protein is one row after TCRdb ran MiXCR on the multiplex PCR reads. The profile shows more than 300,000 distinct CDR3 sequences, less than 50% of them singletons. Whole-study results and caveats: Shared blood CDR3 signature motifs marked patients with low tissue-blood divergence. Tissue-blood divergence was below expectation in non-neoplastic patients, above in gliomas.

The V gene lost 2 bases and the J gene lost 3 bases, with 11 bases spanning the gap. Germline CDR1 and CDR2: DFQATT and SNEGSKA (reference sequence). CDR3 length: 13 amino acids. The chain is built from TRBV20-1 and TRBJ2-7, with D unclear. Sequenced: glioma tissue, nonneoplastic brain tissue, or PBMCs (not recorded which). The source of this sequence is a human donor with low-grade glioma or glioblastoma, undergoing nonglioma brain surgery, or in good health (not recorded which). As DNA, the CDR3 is TGCAGTGCTAGACCCTCTCATTACTACGAGCAGTACTTC. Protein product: CSARPSHYYEQYF.